This entry features one T cell receptor beta chain sequence. V was trimmed by 2 bases and J by 3 bases, leaving 12 bases between them. Germline V gene data show CDR1 as SGDLS and CDR2 as YYNGEE. This CDR3 is built from 15 residues. As handled by the study authors: Counts of nucleated cells, estimated from reference gene primer amplification, were obtained. Only in-frame clones appear in the TCRdb table, and some are missing; sequencing was by immunoSEQ multiplex PCR. D and trimming were read from the DNA, whereas the V and J calls and clone size are those reported in that table. The data contain fewer than 300,000 clones, approximately 91% of them singletons. Seattle cases were enrolled at active infection and followed longitudinally. The data were taken from a study of blood T cell repertoires in COVID-19. On the study more broadly: Both acute and convalescent COVID-19 samples were obtained from the United States, Italy and Spain. The analysed material was cDNA or gDNA that came from T cells, B-cell-depleted T cells, or PBMCs.

V gene TRBV9 combines with J gene TRBJ1-5; D is uncertain. This clonotype was sampled from a woman in her thirties with COVID-19, enrolled during active disease. Sequenced sample: peripheral blood. The CDR3 spells CASSVGSQSNQPQHF. CDR3 nucleotides: TGTGCCAGCAGCGTGGGCTCCCAATCCAATCAGCCCCAGCATTTT.